These 15 T cell receptor beta chains were sequenced from one sample in a study of post-analysis software for immune sequencing data. The antigens of these receptors remain unknown. cDNA libraries of TCR beta carried unique molecular identifiers. Each CDR3 protein gets one entry after TCRdb re-called the PCR reads with MiXCR. Of approximately 160,000 distinct CDR3 sequences listed, about 32% were seen once; the top ten hold 1.5%. General study results and limits: In patients, four to six TRBV segments were more frequent than in controls, with TRBV5-6, TRBV5-1 and TRBV20-1 among them.

Sequenced sample: blood. The receptors derive from a girl between 5 and 17 years old with multiple sclerosis.

This clonotype was counted a single time. This sequence joins TRBV29-1 and TRBJ2-5; 7 bases match TRBD1. This CDR3 has 13 amino acids. Trimming took 2 bases from V and 5 from J; bases not matched to a gene: 5. The V gene's germline CDR1 is SQVTM and CDR2 ANQGSEA. The CDR3 nucleotides are TGCAGCGTTGAAACAGGGGCGGTGGAGACCCAGTACTTC. This sequence encodes CSVETGAVETQYF.

V is TRBV12-3 or TRBV12-4 and J is TRBJ1-5; D gene ambiguous. This CDR3 has 14 residues. Trimming left V 2 bases short and J 4 bases short, with 9 bases between. The DNA of the CDR3 is TGTGCCAGCAGTTTAACGCTCGGGAATCAGCCCCAGCATTTT. Translation gives CASSLTLGNQPQHF.

The rearrangement links TRBV7-3 to TRBJ1-5; D call uncertain. Between the trimmed V and J ends, which lost 5 bases and 4 bases, there was a span of 15 bases. The CDR3 consists of 15 residues. CDR1 is SGHTA and CDR2 is FQGTGA in the germline V gene. CDR3 loop: CASSPVGSFNQPQHF. In DNA form, the CDR3 reads TGTGCCAGCAGCCCAGTGGGCAGCTTTAATCAGCCCCAGCATTTT. Full variable domain (missing parts from reference TRBV7-3 and TRBJ1-5): GAGVSQTPSNKVTEKGKYVELRCDPISGHTALYWYRQSLGQGPEFLIYFQGTGAADDSGLPNDRFFAVRPEGSVSTLKIQRTERGDSAVYLCASSPVGSFNQPQHFGDGTRLSIL.

There are a few counts of this clonotype. V usage is TRBV10-1 and J usage is TRBJ2-1; unclear D gene. The CDR3 is made up of 15 amino acids. V was cut by 7 bases and J by 4 bases, with 17 bases left in between. Looked up from germline, CDR1 is WNHNN and CDR2 is SYGVQD (reference sequence). The CDR3 DNA reads as TGCGCCAGCAAAACAGTCATAACCGGGTACAATGAGCAGTTCTTC. This translates into CASKTVITGYNEQFF.

The sample holds a few counts of this clonotype. A much larger clonotype is one base distant, so this may be a read error. The V gene is TRBV6-5, the J gene TRBJ2-7; D is undetermined. V was shortened by 0 bases and J by 7 bases, with 7 bases between the two germline ends. CDR1 is MNHEY and CDR2 is SVGAGI in the germline V gene. The CDR3 runs 12 residues. The CDR3 DNA reads TGTGCCAGCAGTTACTCGCACAATGAGCAGTACTTC. This gives the protein CASSYSHNEQYF.

About this clonotype itself: One junction end does not reproduce the germline sequence, and a read error may be involved. This chain uses TRBV12-3 or TRBV12-4 with TRBJ2-2; TRBD1 might be the D (7 bases). This CDR3 region has 14 residues. The CDR3 nucleotides read TGTGCCAGCAGGGTCGACAGGGACACCGGGGGGCTGTTTTTT. Its protein product is CASRVDRDTGGLFF.

This clonotype was observed a handful of times. A junction end diverges from the germline sequence, so it may reflect a read error. This chain uses TRBV7-6 with TRBJ2-2; 7 bases fit TRBD1. The CDR3 sequence is 15 residues long. Germline V gene data show CDR1 as SGHVS and CDR2 as FNYEAQ. CDR3 residues: CATSFGTENTGELFF. The CDR3 DNA reads TGTGCCACCAGCTTCGGGACAGAAAACACCGGGGAGCTGTTTTTT.

This clonotype was seen more than once but under ten times. This chain uses TRBV20-1 with TRBJ1-5; 9 positions agree with TRBD1. Trimming cost V 6 bases and J 9 bases; bases outside gene matches: 6. The CDR3 covers 12 residues. Germline V gene sequence: CDR1 DFQATT, CDR2 SNEGSKA (reference sequence). CDR3 nucleotides: TGCAGTGCAAGGACAGGGGATAGGCCCCAGCATTTT. It codes for CSARTGDRPQHF.

CDR3: CASSLEGWRSYEQYF. In DNA, the CDR3 is TGCGCCAGCAGCTTAGAGGGTTGGAGATCCTACGAGCAGTACTTC. The V gene is TRBV5-1, the J gene TRBJ2-7; tentatively, D is TRBD2 (5 bases). Trimming removed 2 bases at V and 1 base at J, with 13 bases between. This CDR3 is 15 amino acids long. Germline loops: CDR1 SGHRS, CDR2 YFSETQ.

The chain recombines TRBV2 with TRBJ2-3; 12 bases align to TRBD2. CDR1 and CDR2 from the germline V gene are SNHLY and FYNNEI. The CDR3 sequence is 14 residues long. V dropped 7 bases and J dropped 3; count of bases not matched to a gene: 2. CDR3: CASKLAGGTDTQYF. CDR3 coding DNA: TGTGCCAGCAAGCTAGCGGGAGGGACAGATACGCAGTATTTT.

This chain links TRBV7-9 with TRBJ2-5; TRBD2 matches at 7 bases. The trim removed 4 bases at V and 5 bases at J, leaving 7 bases unmatched. The germline gives CDR1 SEHNR, CDR2 FQNEAQ (reference sequence). The CDR3 is made up of 14 amino acids. In DNA form, the CDR3 reads TGTGCCAGCAGCTCGGTTCTAGCGGCGGAGACCCAGTACTTC. Translated, it gives CASSSVLAAETQYF.

This clonotype was picked up a small number of times. One base away lies a much larger clone, so this may be a sequencing read error. The chain recombines TRBV24-1 with TRBJ2-4, with D unclear. The CDR3 length is 14 residues. Germline assignment: CDR1 KGHDR and CDR2 SFDVKD. The V gene lost 7 bases and the J gene lost 8 bases, with 17 bases spanning the gap. CDR3 nucleotide sequence: TGTGCCACCAGGGCTACCGGAGTCGCGGACATTCAGTACTTC. Translated: CATRATGVADIQYF.

This chain links TRBV18 with TRBJ2-3; D call uncertain. The CDR3 sequence is 13 residues long. V dropped 0 bases and J dropped 6 bases, with 7 bases sitting between them. The germline V gene has CDR1 KGHSH and CDR2 LQKENI. The DNA of the CDR3 is TGTGCCAGCTCACCACCTTACCGGGATACGCAGTATTTT. Translated, it gives CASSPPYRDTQYF. The whole variable domain, remainder taken from reference TRBV18 and TRBJ2-3, is NAGVMQNPRHLVRRRGQEARLRCSPMKGHSHVYWYRQLPEEGLKFMVYLQKENIIDESGMPKERFSAEFPKEGPSILRIQQVVRGDSAAYFCASSPPYRDTQYFGPGTRLTVL.

This chain connects TRBV12-3 or TRBV12-4 to TRBJ2-1; D unclear. The J call may be incorrect, as the DNA end agrees better with TRBJ2-7. The CDR3 extends over 13 amino acids. The CDR3 here is CASSLAVYNEQYF. The CDR3 DNA is TGTGCCAGCAGTTTAGCCGTCTACAATGAGCAGTACTTC.

This clonotype came up a few times. The chain combines TRBV3-1 with TRBJ2-1; the match to TRBD2 covers 8 bases. This CDR3 has 16 residues. After removal of 7 bases from V and 0 bases from J, the junction contained 8 bases not matched to a gene. Per the germline V gene, CDR1 is LGHDT and CDR2 is YNNKEL (reference sequence). The CDR3 spells CASTNTGTSSYNEQFF. The CDR3 coding sequence is TGTGCCAGCACCAATACCGGGACTAGCTCCTACAATGAGCAGTTCTTC.